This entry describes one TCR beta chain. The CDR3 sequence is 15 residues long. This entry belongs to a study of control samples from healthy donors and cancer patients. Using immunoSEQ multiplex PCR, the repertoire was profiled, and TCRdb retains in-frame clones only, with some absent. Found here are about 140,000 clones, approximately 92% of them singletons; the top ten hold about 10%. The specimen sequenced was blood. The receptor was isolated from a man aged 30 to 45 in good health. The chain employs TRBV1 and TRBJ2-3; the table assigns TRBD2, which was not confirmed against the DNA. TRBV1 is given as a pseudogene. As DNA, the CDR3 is TGCACCAGCAGCCAAGGGGTAGGACTAGCTGATACGCAGTATTTT. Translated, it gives CTSSQGVGLADTQYF.